This T cell receptor beta chain was sequenced in a study of molecular identifiers for immune sequencing clone quantification (dated by TCRdb to the late 2010s). At the level of the whole study: For a replicate experiment, the RNA from either approximately 20,000 or 100,000 naive CD8 T cells was divided into five aliquots, and four of those aliquots went on to sequencing. This methods study benchmarked molecular-identifier clustering-based TCR repertoire sequencing (MIDCIRS) and TCR RNA copy counting, using CD8 T cells to do so.

On the study overall, not on this receptor specifically: Naive libraries contained spiked-in Jurkat TCR RNA (approximately ten copies' worth), which is not part of the donor repertoire. In CMV-specific effector cells, over 99% of molecules were held by clones above 20 RNA copies, whereas under 1% of molecules were held by such clones in naive cells. Identical TCR molecules sharing a barcode could cause highly expanded clone sizes to be underestimated. Modeling indicated about 3 TCR RNA copies recovered per cell, compared with about 9.7 by digital PCR, which implies a capture efficiency of approximately 31%. A single cell's worth of spiked-in Jurkat TCR RNA was reported detectable even among under 1.3 million naive CD8 T cells. When barcode sub-clustering was not used, chimeric consensus sequences inflated TCR diversity, with chimeras reaching as high as 47%.

Libraries were made using PCR. Sequencing took place on an Illumina HiSeq 4000. Bulk TCR libraries were made following a previously described method, with the TCR primers given in Table S5. Total RNA was purified with the Qiagen AllPrep DNA/RNA kit. Before any analysis, reads coming from multiple sequencing runs of the same library were combined into one pool. In the paper's pipeline: Reads were retained only if their TCR constant sequence matched exactly, and those retained reads were trimmed to 150 nt and grouped according to their 12-nt molecular barcodes. Reads within each barcode group were sub-clustered using a 15% Levenshtein threshold, and quality-weighted consensus sequences were constructed for each RNA molecule. Non-functional sequences were removed, as were lower-count sequences one edit away from another. On the basis of fitting two negative binomial distributions, barcode sub-clusters with fewer than 20% of the maximum read count were discarded. Starting from the raw public reads, TCRdb applied fastp trimming at Q25, assembled clones with MiXCR and retained in-frame beta chains. Identical CDR3 proteins give one entry, which carries the most common genes and DNA. What appears here as the V and J calls and clone size reflects TCRdb's work, not the paper's. Within this sample are just under 65,000 distinct CDR3 sequences, with less than 20% of them counted one time only. The ten largest make up around 1.6% of the sample.

Including cysteine and phenylalanine, the CDR3 has 12 amino acids. Kept here is only the CDR3 DNA, which spans 36 bases and is read in frame from base 1. The junction carries 5 bases between V and J, which are trimmed by 2 bases and 3 bases respectively. From the germline V gene, CDR1 is WSHSY and CDR2 is SAAADI. Libraries of naive CD8 T cells were generated from roughly 18,000 to 920,000 sorted cells, with 10%, 30% or 50% of the purified RNA used. On a BD FACSAria II, naive CD8 T cells were FACS-sorted as CD8+CD4-CCR7+CD45RA+ and collected into RLT Plus buffer. Roughly ten TCR copies' worth of Jurkat RNA were spiked into about 20,000-1,100,000 naive CD8 T cell samples to test detection sensitivity. Enrichment of CD8 T cells was done with RosetteSep CD8+ T Cell Enrichment Cocktail plus Ficoll-Paque, and ACK red cell lysis came afterward. This clonotype was seen just once. Its specific antigen is unknown. Base qualities are missing; no much larger clone stands one base away. A lone read is weak support.

Recombination linked TRBV10-2 to TRBJ2-7; the D segment might be TRBD1 or TRBD2, since each matches 5 bases. The material sequenced was naive CD8+ T cells from blood, with Jurkat cell RNA spiked in. The cell subset or site label, as the study defines it: FACS-sorted CD8+CD4-CCR7+CD45RA+ naive T cells. The origin of this receptor is a human donor in good health. Some libraries in this study had Jurkat cell RNA spiked in. The CDR3 has the sequence CASSEGGYEQYF. In nucleotide form, the sequence is TGCGCCAGCAGTGAGGGGGGCTACGAGCAGTACTTC.